This T cell receptor (beta chain) was retrieved from a study of T cells in localized non-small cell lung cancer. Study results and caveats: Multi-region tumor sequencing was not done, so intratumor heterogeneity could not be excluded. Adjacent uninvolved lung had the highest clonality, suggesting focused antigen responses. An association was observed between higher blood T cell density and longer overall survival. Of the top 100 tumor clones, median roughly 53 were in adjacent lung, 25 to 30 among its top 100.

CDR3 length: 14 residues. The ends lost 4 bases at V and 5 bases at J; junction bases unmatched: 7. Germline-derived CDR1 and CDR2 are MNHGY and SAAAGT. Assay used: immunoSEQ multiplex PCR; TCRdb lists only in-frame clones, some missing. The sample carries around 10,000 clones, 25% to 30% recorded once. Within the sample, this clone is medium-sized. Its antigen is as yet unknown. The chain is built from TRBV6-8 and TRBJ1-2; TRBD1 aligns across 7 bases. Sequenced here: lung tumor tissue, sampled before any cancer treatment. The receptor was derived from a man aged 35-69 years with stage I lung adenocarcinoma. CDR3 residues: CASSSAGGLYGYTF. CDR3 DNA: TGTGCCAGCAGTTCGGCAGGGGGGCTATATGGCTACACCTTC.